This TCR beta chain was observed in a study of T cells in localized non-small cell lung cancer (dated by TCRdb to the early 2020s). About the study as a whole: The study examined T cell repertoires in 236 patients with early-stage NSCLC and compared tumors with uninvolved tumor-adjacent lungs. All 250 or so NSCLC patients in the cohort were treatment-naive and had localized lung tumors that were resected. A mean age of around 66 years was recorded for the NSCLC patients, of whom roughly 130 were male and more than 85 were female. Study-level results and caveats: Because the study design was exploratory, TCR variables were selected using unadjusted p-values without false-discovery rate correction. A median of roughly 60 of the top 100 tumor clones turned up in the paired uninvolved adjacent lung, and 25 to 30 of those clones also ranked among the top 100 of that same adjacent lung. Uninvolved tumor-adjacent lung showed the highest T cell clonality, higher than tumor, which suggests more focused antigenic responses in the uninvolved tumor-adjacent lung. Multi-region tumor sequencing was not performed, so intratumor heterogeneity could not be excluded. Longer overall survival was associated with higher T cell density in blood, whereas shorter survival was associated with higher clonality in adjacent lung.

Spanning cysteine to phenylalanine, the CDR3 consists of 15 amino acids. Left in the record is the CDR3 DNA by itself, 45 bases read in frame from the first base. The germline V gene provides CDR1 MNHEY and CDR2 SVGAGI. V is trimmed back by 6 bases and J by 9 bases, and the junction contains 13 bases that no gene match accounts for. At diagnosis, peripheral blood, uninvolved tumor-adjacent lung and tumor were collected and were preserved as a mix of fresh-frozen and FFPE material. For TCR repertoire profiling, blood samples were analyzed as peripheral blood mononuclear cells. The immunoSEQ Assay was used to sequence TCR beta CDR3 regions from DNA. The authors' pipeline ran thus. To compute T cell density, TCR beta template counts were normalized to usable DNA, which was estimated by amplifying housekeeping genes. The preseqR package was used to estimate richness by extrapolating to 400,000 templates for PBMC samples and to 120,000 templates for tissue samples. Clonality was taken to be one minus Pielou's evenness. To identify tissue-enriched TCRs, differential abundance testing was run on productive amino-acid clonotypes with a minimum total count of 5 and an alpha of 0.1. The Jaccard Index and the Morisita Overlap Index were used to quantify repertoire overlap between compartments. GLIPH grouped TCR beta CDR3s together with public tetramer-defined viral CDR3s, and a viral motif had to include at least three viral sequences and show V-gene enrichment. TCRdb's version of the immuneACCESS table is confined to in-frame rearrangements and falls short of the full clone set. An unresolved V gene accounts for under half of the shortfall where checked; the remainder is of unknown origin. V, J and clone size are those of that table, while D and trimming were read from the DNA. This sample holds about 92,000 clones; roughly 93% were observed only once. The ten largest clones add up to over 3.5% of the sample.

About this clone itself: The specificity of this receptor is unknown. The record has no base qualities; no much larger clone is one base away.

The chain uses TRBV6-5 and TRBJ1-1, with 10 central nucleotides matching TRBD1. This TCR derives from a woman aged 40-69 years with stage II squamous cell lung carcinoma. The sample in question was PBMCs, obtained before any cancer treatment. The CDR3 in this case is CASRPLRGDRGQAFF. The bases are TGTGCCAGCAGACCCCTGCGGGGGGACAGGGGACAAGCTTTCTTT.